The next 9 T cell receptor beta chains were all read from a single sample in a study of CD8 T cells in Susac syndrome. Reverse transcription of about 0.45 to 1 ug RNA was performed with random hexamers. TCRdb ran MiXCR on the immunoSEQ multiplex PCR reads and lists one entry per CDR3 protein. The repertoire holds about 90,000 distinct CDR3 sequences, with over 80% as singletons. Sequencing input: CD8+ T cells from PBMCs. These TCRs come from a human donor in good health.

This chain uses TRBV4-1 with TRBJ2-3, with TRBD2 as a possible D gene (6 bases). CDR1 and CDR2 (germline): MGHRA, YSYEKL. Deletions cut 3 bases from V and 6 bases from J, with 7 bases between. The CDR3 length is 12 residues. The CDR3 coding sequence is TGCGCCAGCAGCCAGGAGGGGGATACGCAGTATTTT. It specifies CASSQEGDTQYF.

This chain uses TRBV6-5 with TRBJ1-2, with 10 positions matching TRBD1. Trimming removed 7 bases from V and 6 bases from J; junction bases left unmatched: 11. The CDR3 length is 15 residues. Germline loops: CDR1 MNHEY, CDR2 SVGAGI. CDR3 loop: CASTPGQGGFDGYTF. DNA of the CDR3: TGTGCCAGCACCCCAGGACAGGGGGGTTTTGATGGCTACACCTTC.

The V gene is TRBV5-6, the J gene TRBJ2-1; D gene unclear. CDR1 SGHDT and CDR2 YYEEEE come from the germline V gene. The V and J ends lost 4 bases and 12 bases respectively, with 11 bases between them. The CDR3 covers 11 residues. The CDR3 loop is CASSITMRQFF. DNA of the CDR3: TGTGCCAGCAGCATTACAATGAGGCAGTTCTTC.

This clonotype was seen just once. The chain carries TRBV9 and TRBJ1-2, with D tentatively TRBD1 (6 bases). V shed 3 bases and J shed 14 bases, with 20 bases lying between them. Germline assignment: CDR1 SGDLS and CDR2 YYNGEE. This CDR3 region has 13 residues. CDR3 sequence (DNA): TGTGCCAGCAGCGCCACGAACACGACAGGCCCAACCTTC. Protein sequence: CASSATNTTGPTF.

The V call is TRBV15, the J call TRBJ2-3; 8 bases map to TRBD1. This CDR3 spans 15 amino acids. Germline V gene sequence: CDR1 LNHNV, CDR2 YYDKDF (reference sequence). V lost 4 bases to trimming and J lost 3 bases; unmatched junction nucleotides: 6. The CDR3 protein is CATSTGQGWTDTQYF. The DNA of the CDR3 is TGTGCCACCAGCACCGGACAGGGCTGGACAGATACGCAGTATTTT. Using reference TRBV15 and TRBJ2-3 for the parts outside the CDR3, the full variable domain is DAMVIQNPRYQVTQFGKPVTLSCSQTLNHNVMYWYQQKSSQAPKLLFHYYDKDFNNEADTPDNFQSRRPNTSFCFLDIRSPGLGDTAMYLCATSTGQGWTDTQYFGPGTRLTVL.

This sequence joins TRBV29-1 and TRBJ2-7; TRBD1 matches 8 bases. The CDR3 loop spans 14 amino acids. The germline CDR1 and CDR2 sequences are SQVTM and ANQGSEA. After removal of 1 base from V and 2 bases from J, the junction contained 4 bases not matched to a gene. CDR3 sequence reads: CSVEGAGGPYEQYF. The CDR3 DNA reads as TGCAGCGTTGAAGGGGCAGGGGGCCCCTACGAGCAGTACTTC.

This chain uses TRBV5-6 with TRBJ2-5, with 14 nucleotides matching TRBD2. The CDR3 covers 18 residues. Germline-derived CDR1 and CDR2 are SGHDT and YYEEEE. V lost 0 bases and J lost 1; bases outside the gene matches: 5. The CDR3 DNA is TGTGCCAGCAGCTTGGGACTAGCGGGGGGGCCCCTCCAAGAGACCCAGTACTTC. It codes for CASSLGLAGGPLQETQYF.

J is TRBJ2-1 and V is TRBV29-1, with D uncertain. With 6 bases removed from V and 0 bases from J, the gap between germline ends came to 15 bases. Germline-derived CDR1 and CDR2 are SQVTM and ANQGSEA. The CDR3 is 15 amino acids. CDR3 sequence reads: CSVEARVSSYNEQFF. CDR3 bases: TGCAGCGTAGAGGCTAGGGTTAGCTCCTACAATGAGCAGTTCTTC.

The J gene is TRBJ2-3, the V gene TRBV12-3 or TRBV12-4, with a weak D call TRBD1 (5 bases). V was cut by 5 bases and J by 0 bases, with 18 bases left in between. The CDR3 covers 17 residues. CDR3 coding DNA: TGTGCCAGCAGTGAGACAGACCAATTGAGTAGCACAGATACGCAGTATTTT. The encoded protein is CASSETDQLSSTDTQYF.